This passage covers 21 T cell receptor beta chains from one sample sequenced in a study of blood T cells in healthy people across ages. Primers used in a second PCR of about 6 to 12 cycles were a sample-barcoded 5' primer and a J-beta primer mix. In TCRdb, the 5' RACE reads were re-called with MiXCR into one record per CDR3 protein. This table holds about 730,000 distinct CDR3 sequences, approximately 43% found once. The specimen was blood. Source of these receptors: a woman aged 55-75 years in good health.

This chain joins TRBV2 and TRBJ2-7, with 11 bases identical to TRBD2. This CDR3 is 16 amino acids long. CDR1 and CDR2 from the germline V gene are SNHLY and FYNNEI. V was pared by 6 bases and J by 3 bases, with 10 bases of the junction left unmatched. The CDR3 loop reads CASSSRLAGKNYEQYF. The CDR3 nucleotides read TGTGCCAGCAGCTCCAGACTAGCGGGGAAAAACTACGAGCAGTACTTC.

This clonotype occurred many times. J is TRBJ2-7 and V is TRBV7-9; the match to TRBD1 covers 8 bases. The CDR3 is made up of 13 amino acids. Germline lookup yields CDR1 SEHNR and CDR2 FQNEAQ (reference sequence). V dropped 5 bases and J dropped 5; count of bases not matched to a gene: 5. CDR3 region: CASSRMTGDEQYF. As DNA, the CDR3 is TGTGCCAGCAGCCGTATGACAGGGGACGAGCAGTACTTC.

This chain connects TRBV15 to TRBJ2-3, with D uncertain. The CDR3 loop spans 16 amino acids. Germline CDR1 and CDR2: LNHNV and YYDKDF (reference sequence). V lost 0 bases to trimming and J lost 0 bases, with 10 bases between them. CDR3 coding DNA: TGTGCCACCAGCAGAGATCTGACCCTTAGCACAGATACGCAGTATTTT. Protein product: CATSRDLTLSTDTQYF.

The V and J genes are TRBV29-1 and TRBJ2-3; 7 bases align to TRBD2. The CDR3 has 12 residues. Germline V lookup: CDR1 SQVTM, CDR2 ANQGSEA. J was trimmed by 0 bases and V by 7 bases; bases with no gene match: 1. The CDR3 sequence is CSGRESTDTQYF. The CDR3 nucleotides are TGCAGCGGGCGGGAGAGCACAGATACGCAGTATTTT.

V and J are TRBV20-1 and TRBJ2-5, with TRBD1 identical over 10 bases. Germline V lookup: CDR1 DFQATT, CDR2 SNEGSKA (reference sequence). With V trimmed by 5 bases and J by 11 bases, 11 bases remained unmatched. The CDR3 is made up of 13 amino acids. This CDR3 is CSAPGQGEWEQYF. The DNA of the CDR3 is TGCAGTGCTCCCGGACAGGGGGAGTGGGAGCAGTACTTC.

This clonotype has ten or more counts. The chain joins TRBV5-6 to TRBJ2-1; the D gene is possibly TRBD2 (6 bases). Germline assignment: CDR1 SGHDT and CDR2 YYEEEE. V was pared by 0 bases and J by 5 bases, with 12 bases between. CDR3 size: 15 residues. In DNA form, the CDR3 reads TGTGCCAGCAGCTTGGGCGGGAATACCAACAATGAGCAGTTCTTC. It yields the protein CASSLGGNTNNEQFF.

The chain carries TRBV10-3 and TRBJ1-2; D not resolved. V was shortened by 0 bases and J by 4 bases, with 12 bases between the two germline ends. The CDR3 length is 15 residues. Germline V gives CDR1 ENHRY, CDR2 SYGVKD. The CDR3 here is CAISESSSLGYGYTF. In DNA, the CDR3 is TGTGCCATCAGTGAGTCGTCTTCTCTCGGCTATGGCTACACCTTC.

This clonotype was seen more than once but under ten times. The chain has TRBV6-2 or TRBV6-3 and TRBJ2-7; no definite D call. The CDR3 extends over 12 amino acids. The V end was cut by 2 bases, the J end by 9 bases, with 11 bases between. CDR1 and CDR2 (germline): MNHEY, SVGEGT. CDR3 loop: CASSYLDGLQYF. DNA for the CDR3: TGTGCCAGCAGTTACCTCGATGGCCTGCAGTACTTC.

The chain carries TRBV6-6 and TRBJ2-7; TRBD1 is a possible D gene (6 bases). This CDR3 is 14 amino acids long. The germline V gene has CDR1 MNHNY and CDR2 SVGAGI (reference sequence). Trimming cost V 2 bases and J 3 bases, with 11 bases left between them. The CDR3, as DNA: TGTGCCAGCAGTTACCCTGGACAGCACTACGAGCAGTACTTC. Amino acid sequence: CASSYPGQHYEQYF.

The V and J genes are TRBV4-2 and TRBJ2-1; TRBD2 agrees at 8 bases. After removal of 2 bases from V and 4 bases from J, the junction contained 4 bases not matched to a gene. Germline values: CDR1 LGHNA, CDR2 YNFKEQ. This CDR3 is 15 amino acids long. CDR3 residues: CASSQTSGQYNEQFF. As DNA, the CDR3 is TGTGCCAGCAGCCAAACTAGCGGACAATACAATGAGCAGTTCTTC.

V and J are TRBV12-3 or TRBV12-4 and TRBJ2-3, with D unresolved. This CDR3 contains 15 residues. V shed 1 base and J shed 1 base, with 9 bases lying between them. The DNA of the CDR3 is TGTGCCAGCAGTTTAGGGCGTGAAGGCACAGATACGCAGTATTTT. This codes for CASSLGREGTDTQYF.

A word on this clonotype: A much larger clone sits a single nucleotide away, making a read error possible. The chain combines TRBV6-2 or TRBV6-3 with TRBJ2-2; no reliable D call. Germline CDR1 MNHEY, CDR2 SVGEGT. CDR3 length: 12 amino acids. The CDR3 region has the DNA TGTGCCGGCAGACCTGGCACCGGGGAGCTGTTTTTT. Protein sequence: CAGRPGTGELFF.

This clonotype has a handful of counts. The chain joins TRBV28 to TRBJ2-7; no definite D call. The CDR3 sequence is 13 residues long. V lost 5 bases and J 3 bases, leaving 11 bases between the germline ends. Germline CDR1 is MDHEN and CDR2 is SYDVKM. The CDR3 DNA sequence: TGTGCCAGCAGTCAACCCCCCCTCTACGAGCAGTACTTC. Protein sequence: CASSQPPLYEQYF.

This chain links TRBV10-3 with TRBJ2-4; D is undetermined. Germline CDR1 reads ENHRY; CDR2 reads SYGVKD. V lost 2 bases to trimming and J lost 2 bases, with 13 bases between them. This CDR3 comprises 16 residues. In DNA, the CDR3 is TGTGCCATCAGTGAGGCAGAGACAAGCACCAAAAACATTCAGTACTTC. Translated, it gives CAISEAETSTKNIQYF.

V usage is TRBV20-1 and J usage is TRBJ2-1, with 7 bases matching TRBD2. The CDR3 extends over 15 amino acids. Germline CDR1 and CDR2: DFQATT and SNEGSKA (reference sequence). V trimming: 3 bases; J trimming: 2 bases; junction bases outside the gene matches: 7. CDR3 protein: CSARGRGLPYNEQFF. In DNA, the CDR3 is TGCAGTGCTAGGGGGAGGGGACTTCCCTACAATGAGCAGTTCTTC.

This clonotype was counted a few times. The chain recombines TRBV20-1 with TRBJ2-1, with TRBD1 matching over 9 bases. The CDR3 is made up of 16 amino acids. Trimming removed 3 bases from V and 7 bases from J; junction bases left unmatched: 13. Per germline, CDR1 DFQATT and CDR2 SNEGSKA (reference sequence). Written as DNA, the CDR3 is TGCAGTGCTAGGGATTATGGGACAGGGATTGAAAATGAGCAGTTCTTC. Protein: CSARDYGTGIENEQFF.

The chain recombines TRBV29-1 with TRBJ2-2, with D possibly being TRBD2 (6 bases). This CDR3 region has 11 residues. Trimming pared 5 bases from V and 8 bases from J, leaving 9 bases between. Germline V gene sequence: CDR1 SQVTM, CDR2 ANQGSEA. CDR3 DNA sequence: TGCAGCGTTCGGGGGTCTGGGGAGCTGTTTTTT. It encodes CSVRGSGELFF.

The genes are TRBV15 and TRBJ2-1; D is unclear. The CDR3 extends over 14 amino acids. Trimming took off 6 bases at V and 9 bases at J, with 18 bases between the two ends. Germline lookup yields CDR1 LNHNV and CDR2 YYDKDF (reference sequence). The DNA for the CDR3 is TGTGCCACCAGGGATGGTAAGAAGAAGGTTGAGCAGTTCTTC. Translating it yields CATRDGKKKVEQFF.

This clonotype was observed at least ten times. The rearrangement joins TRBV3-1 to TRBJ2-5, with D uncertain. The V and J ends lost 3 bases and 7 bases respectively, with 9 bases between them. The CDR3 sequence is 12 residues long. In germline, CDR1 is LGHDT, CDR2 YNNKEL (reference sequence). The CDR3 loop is CASSQSEVTQYF. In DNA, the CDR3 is TGTGCCAGCAGCCAGTCCGAAGTGACCCAGTACTTC.

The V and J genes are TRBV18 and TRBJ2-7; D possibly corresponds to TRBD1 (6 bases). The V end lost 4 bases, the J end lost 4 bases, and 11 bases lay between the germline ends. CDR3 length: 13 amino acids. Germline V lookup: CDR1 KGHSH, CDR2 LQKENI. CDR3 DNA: TGTGCCAGCTCACAAGCAGGGGTTTACGAGCAGTACTTC. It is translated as CASSQAGVYEQYF.

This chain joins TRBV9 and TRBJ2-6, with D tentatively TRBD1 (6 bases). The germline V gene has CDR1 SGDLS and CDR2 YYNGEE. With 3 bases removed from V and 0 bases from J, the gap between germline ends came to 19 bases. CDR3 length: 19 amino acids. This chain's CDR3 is CASSARIRDTLSGANVLTF. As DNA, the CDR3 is TGTGCCAGCAGCGCGCGCATCCGGGACACCCTCTCTGGGGCCAACGTCCTGACTTTC.